This TCR beta chain came from a study of shared clonotypes between healthy human individuals. Study-wide points: Naive CD4 clonotypes overlapped across several donors at approximately 5.3%.

As for this clone: What it recognizes is unknown.

Naive CD8 cells were CD45RO-negative, positively selected for CCR7, excluding terminally differentiated effector memory CD45RA+ cells. Germline CDR1 is SGHNT and CDR2 is YENEEA. V gave up 5 bases and J gave up 2 bases; unmatched junction bases: 21. The CDR3 consists of 20 residues. The method was immunoSEQ multiplex PCR; TCRdb's version includes in-frame clones alone and lacks a portion of them. The data contain some 1,900,000 clones, around 96% of them seen just once; the ten biggest clones take up around 1%. The chain carries TRBV11-3 and TRBJ2-7, with 10 bases that match TRBD2. Sequenced: naive CD8+ T cells sorted from blood. This receptor was taken from a man between 18 and 35 years old in good health. The CDR3 protein is CASSPKGTSGIPTITYEQYF. The CDR3 DNA sequence: TGTGCCAGCAGCCCCAAGGGTACTAGCGGGATCCCGACAATCACCTACGAGCAGTACTTC.